The TCR beta chain described here comes from a study of cytomegalovirus exposure and HLA in healthy donors. Broader study findings: A later analysis showed that HLA-associated TCR beta chains had undergone more clonal expansion than equally common others. The study designated 150 or so TCR beta chains cytomegalovirus-associated. Most likely, a cluster of highly shared sequence variants arose as a sequencing artifact. Most TCR beta V segments were productive about 90% or about 30% of the time in an earlier analysis.

PCR involved 60 Vbeta and 13 Jbeta primers. The data were produced by immunoSEQ multiplex PCR, yet TCRdb's version contains in-frame clones alone and is incomplete. The sample includes around 52,000 clones, roughly 80% of them seen just once. CDR3 length: 14 residues. V lost 2 bases to trimming and J lost 5 bases, with 12 bases between them. Per germline, CDR1 SGDLS and CDR2 YYNGEE. To note about this clone: The antigen remains undetermined.

The sequenced material came from PBMCs. The sequence came from a man in his forties in good health and CMV-seronegative. The chain employs TRBV9 and TRBJ2-3; perhaps TRBD2 as D (7 bases). The CDR3, as DNA: TGTGCCAGCAGCGTTGGGGGGGCAGTAGATACGCAGTATTTT. Its protein product is CASSVGGAVDTQYF.